The present entry profiles one TCR beta chain with its context. The antigen is unknown. This specimen comes from a study of cytomegalovirus exposure and HLA in healthy donors. Overall study results and limits: Usually a TCR sequence was rare, but some public TCRs were found in many donors. HLA allele associations emerged for under 20,000 TCR beta sequences in a later analysis, at 0.05 false discovery rate.

The study ran its PCR with 60 Vbeta and 13 Jbeta primers. The assay was immunoSEQ multiplex PCR, and TCRdb's table has in-frame clones only and misses some. The sample gives about 130,000 clones, 70% to 85% of which show up once; 2.5% to 3.5% is in the top ten. The CDR3 is 12 residues long. The germline V gene encodes CDR1 MNHEY and CDR2 SVGAGI. The V end was cut by 2 bases, the J end by 7 bases, with 6 bases between. This sequence originates from a woman in her late teens or twenties in good health and CMV-seropositive. Sequenced material: PBMCs. The V call is TRBV6-5, the J call TRBJ2-1; perhaps TRBD1 as D (5 bases). Here the CDR3 reads CASSYAGNEQFF. In DNA form, the CDR3 reads TGTGCCAGCAGTTACGCAGGGAATGAGCAGTTCTTC.